This record concerns one T cell receptor (beta chain) sequence. Researchers ran the PCR with 60 Vbeta and 13 Jbeta primers. Produced via immunoSEQ multiplex PCR; TCRdb's table is partial and in-frame only. This table has some 190,000 clones, over 75% appearing once. This sample is drawn from a study of cytomegalovirus exposure and HLA in healthy donors. Study-wide background: An earlier analysis identified 117 million unique TCR beta sequences in about 200 million T cells.

J was trimmed by 7 bases and V by 0 bases; bases with no gene match: 7. From germline, CDR1 is SGHRS and CDR2 YFSETQ. The CDR3 consists of 16 residues. The specimen sequenced was PBMCs. The receptor was isolated from a woman aged 25 to 45 in good health and CMV-seronegative. The V call is TRBV5-1, the J call TRBJ1-6, with TRBD1 identical over 7 bases. CDR3: CASSLAGRGTNSPLHF. The CDR3 nucleotides are TGCGCCAGCAGCTTGGCCGGCAGGGGGACGAATTCACCCCTCCACTTT.